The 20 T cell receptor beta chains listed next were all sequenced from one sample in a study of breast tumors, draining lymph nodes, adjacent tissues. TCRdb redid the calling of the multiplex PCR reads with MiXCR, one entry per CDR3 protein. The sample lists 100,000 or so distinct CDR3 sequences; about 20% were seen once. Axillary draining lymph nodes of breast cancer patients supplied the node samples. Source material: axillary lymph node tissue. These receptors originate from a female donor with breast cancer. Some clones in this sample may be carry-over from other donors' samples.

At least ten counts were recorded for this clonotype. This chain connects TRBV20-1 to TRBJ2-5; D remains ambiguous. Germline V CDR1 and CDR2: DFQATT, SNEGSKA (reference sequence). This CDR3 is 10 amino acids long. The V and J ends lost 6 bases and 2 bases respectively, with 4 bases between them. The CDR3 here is CSAFQETQYF. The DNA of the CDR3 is TGCAGTGCCTTTCAAGAGACCCAGTACTTC.

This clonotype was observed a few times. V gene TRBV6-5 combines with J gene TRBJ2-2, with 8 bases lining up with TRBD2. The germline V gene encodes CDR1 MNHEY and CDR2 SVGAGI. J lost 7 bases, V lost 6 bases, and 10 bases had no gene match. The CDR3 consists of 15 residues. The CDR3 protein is CASSLSGSTFGELFF. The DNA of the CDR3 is TGTGCCAGCAGCCTCAGCGGGAGCACTTTCGGGGAGCTGTTTTTT.

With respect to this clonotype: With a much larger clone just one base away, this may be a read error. The CDR3 DNA is TGTGCCACCAGTGATTCGTCTGAACGGGGGACAGATACGCAGTATTTT. Its translation is CATSDSSERGTDTQYF. This chain uses TRBV24-1 with TRBJ2-3; possibly TRBD2 for D (6 bases). The CDR3 totals 16 residues. CDR1 and CDR2 (germline): KGHDR, SFDVKD. Trimming pared 2 bases from V and 3 bases from J, leaving 14 bases between.

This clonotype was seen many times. The CDR3 DNA sequence: TGTGCCAGCACCTCAACCCCCTTTGGAAACACCATATATTTT. This sequence encodes CASTSTPFGNTIYF. The chain carries TRBV2 and TRBJ1-3; D call uncertain. CDR1 and CDR2 from the germline V gene are SNHLY and FYNNEI. Trimming stripped 7 bases from V and 3 bases from J, with 13 bases between. The CDR3 spans 14 residues.

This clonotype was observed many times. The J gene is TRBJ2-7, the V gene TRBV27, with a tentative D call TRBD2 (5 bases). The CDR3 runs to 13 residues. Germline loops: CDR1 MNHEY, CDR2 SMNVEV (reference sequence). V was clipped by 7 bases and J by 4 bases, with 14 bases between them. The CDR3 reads CASKLAGGYEQYF. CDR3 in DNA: TGTGCCAGCAAGCTGGCAGGCGGGTACGAGCAGTACTTC.

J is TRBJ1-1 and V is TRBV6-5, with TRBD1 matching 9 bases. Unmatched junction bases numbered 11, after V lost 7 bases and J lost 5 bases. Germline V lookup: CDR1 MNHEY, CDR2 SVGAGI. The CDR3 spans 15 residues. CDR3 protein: CASTMTQGARTEAFF. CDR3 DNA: TGTGCCAGCACCATGACACAGGGGGCGAGAACTGAAGCTTTCTTT.

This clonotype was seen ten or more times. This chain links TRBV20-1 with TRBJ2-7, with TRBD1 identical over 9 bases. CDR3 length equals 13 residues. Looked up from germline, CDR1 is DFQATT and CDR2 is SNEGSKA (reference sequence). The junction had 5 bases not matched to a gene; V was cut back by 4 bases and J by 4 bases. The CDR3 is CSANGDRAYEQYF. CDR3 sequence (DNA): TGCAGTGCTAACGGGGACAGGGCTTACGAGCAGTACTTC.

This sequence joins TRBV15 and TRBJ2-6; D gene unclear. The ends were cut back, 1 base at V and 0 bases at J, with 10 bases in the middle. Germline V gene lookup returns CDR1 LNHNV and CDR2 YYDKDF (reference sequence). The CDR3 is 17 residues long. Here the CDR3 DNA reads TGTGCCACCAGCAGAGGACGGCTGAACTCTGGGGCCAACGTCCTGACTTTC. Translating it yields CATSRGRLNSGANVLTF.

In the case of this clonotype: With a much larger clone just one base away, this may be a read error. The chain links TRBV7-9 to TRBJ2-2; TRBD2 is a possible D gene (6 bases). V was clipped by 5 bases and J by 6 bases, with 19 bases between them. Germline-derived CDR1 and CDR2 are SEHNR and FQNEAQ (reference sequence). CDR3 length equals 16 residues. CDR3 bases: TGTGCCAGCAGCGTAAGAGGGACTTGGGGATCCGGGGAGCTGTTTTTT. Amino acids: CASSVRGTWGSGELFF.

In nucleotides, the CDR3 is TGTGCCAGTAGGGGACAGGGTTACAATGAGCAGTTCTTC. It codes for CASRGQGYNEQFF. The chain employs TRBV19 and TRBJ2-1, with 9 bases aligning to TRBD1. V trimming: 6 bases; J trimming: 4 bases; junction bases outside the gene matches: 1. This CDR3 has 13 residues. From germline, CDR1 is LNHDA and CDR2 SQIVND (reference sequence).

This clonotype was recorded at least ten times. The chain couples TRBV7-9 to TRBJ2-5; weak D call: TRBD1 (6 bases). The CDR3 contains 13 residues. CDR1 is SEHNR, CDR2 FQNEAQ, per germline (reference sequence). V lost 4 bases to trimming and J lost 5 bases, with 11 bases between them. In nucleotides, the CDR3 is TGTGCCAGCAGCTCGGGCAGGGGTGAGACCCAGTACTTC. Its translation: CASSSGRGETQYF.

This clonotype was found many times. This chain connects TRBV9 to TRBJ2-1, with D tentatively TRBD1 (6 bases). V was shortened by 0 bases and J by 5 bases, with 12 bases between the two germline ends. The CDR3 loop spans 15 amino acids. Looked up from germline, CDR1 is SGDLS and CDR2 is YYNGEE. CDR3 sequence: CASSVASTGHNEQFF. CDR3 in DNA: TGTGCCAGCAGCGTAGCTTCGACAGGTCACAATGAGCAGTTCTTC.

Written as DNA, the CDR3 is TGCAGTGCTAGAGCCAGGAGGCAAGGCAATCAGCCCCAGCATTTT. This gives the protein CSARARRQGNQPQHF. This chain links TRBV20-1 with TRBJ1-5; no clear D. The V end was cut by 1 base, the J end by 2 bases, with 12 bases between. In germline, CDR1 is DFQATT, CDR2 SNEGSKA (reference sequence). This CDR3 has 15 amino acids.

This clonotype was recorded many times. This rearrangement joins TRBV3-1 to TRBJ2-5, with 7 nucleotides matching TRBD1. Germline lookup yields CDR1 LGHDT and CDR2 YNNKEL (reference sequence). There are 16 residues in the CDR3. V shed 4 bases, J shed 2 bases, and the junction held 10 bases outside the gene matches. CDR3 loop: CASSPLWGTDQETQYF. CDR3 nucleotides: TGTGCCAGCAGCCCCCTATGGGGGACAGATCAAGAGACCCAGTACTTC.

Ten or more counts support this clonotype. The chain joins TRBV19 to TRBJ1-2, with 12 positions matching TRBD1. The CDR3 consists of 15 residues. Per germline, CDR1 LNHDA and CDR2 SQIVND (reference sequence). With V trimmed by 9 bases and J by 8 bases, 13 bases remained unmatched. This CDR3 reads CASHAFRDRGRGYTF. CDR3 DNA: TGTGCCAGCCATGCGTTTCGGGACAGGGGGCGCGGCTACACCTTC.

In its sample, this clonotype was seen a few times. CDR3 DNA: TGTGCCAGCAGATCTACACGTATCACCGGGGAGCTGTTTTTT. The encoded protein is CASRSTRITGELFF. This chain links TRBV6-1 with TRBJ2-2; D remains ambiguous. V was shortened by 6 bases and J by 4 bases, with 12 bases between the two germline ends. The CDR3 loop spans 14 amino acids. Germline CDR1 is MNHNS and CDR2 is SASEGT.

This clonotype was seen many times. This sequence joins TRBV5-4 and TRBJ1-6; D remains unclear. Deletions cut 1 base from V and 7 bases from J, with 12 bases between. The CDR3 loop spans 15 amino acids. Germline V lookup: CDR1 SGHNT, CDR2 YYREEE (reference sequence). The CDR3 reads CASSLSWADNSPLHF. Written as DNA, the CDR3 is TGTGCCAGCAGCTTGTCATGGGCCGACAATTCACCCCTCCACTTT.

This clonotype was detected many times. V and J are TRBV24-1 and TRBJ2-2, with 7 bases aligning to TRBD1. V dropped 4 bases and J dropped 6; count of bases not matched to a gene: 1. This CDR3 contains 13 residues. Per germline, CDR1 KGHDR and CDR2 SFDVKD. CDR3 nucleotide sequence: TGTGCCACCAGTGAGCAGGGGGCCGGGGAGCTGTTTTTT. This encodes CATSEQGAGELFF.

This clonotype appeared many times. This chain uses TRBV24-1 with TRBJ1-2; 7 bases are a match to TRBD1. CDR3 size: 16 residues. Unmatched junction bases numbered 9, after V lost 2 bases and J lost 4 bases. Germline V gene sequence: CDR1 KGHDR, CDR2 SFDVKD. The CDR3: CATSDWGRGNSYGYTF. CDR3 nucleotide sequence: TGTGCCACCAGTGATTGGGGCAGGGGGAATAGCTATGGCTACACCTTC.

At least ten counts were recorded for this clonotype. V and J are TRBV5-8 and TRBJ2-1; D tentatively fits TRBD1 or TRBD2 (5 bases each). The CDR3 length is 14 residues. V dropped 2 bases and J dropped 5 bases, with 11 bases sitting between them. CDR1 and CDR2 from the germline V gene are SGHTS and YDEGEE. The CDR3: CASSFGTDNNEQFF. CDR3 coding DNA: TGTGCCAGCAGCTTTGGGACGGATAACAATGAGCAGTTCTTC.